This T cell receptor (beta chain) originates from a study of beta chain features in type 1 diabetes. Study-wide context: Healthy donors and patients had similar age, gender and cell yields. The study examined about 110,000,000 sorted cells across all samples. General observations from the study: Naive, central memory and regulatory TCRB repertoires appeared more similar among patients than healthy donors. TCRB CDR3s were moderately but significantly shorter in Type 1 diabetes patients in all four CD4+ subsets. Insertions were fewer and deletions more numerous at VDJ junctions in type 1 diabetes patients.

Expressed TCRB transcripts were sequenced because the entire RNA isolate underwent reverse transcription. The assay was immunoSEQ multiplex PCR, and TCRdb's table has in-frame clones only and misses some. The sample comprises more than 100,000 clones, over 15% of which are singletons, and 2% to 3% rests with the top ten. Germline V CDR1 and CDR2: MNHNS, SASEGT. V was clipped by 0 bases and J by 0 bases, with 17 bases between them. The CDR3 extends over 19 amino acids. Worth noting for this clone: The antigen is not known.

The sequenced material came from central memory CD4+ T cells from blood. The chain uses TRBV6-1 and TRBJ2-2; weak D call: TRBD1 (6 bases). This receptor was taken from a man aged 25 to 40 with type 1 diabetes. This chain's CDR3 is CASSEALYRNRANTGELFF. The CDR3 DNA follows: TGTGCCAGCAGTGAAGCGCTTTACCGTAACAGGGCGAACACCGGGGAGCTGTTTTTT.